A selection of T cell receptor beta chains follows, all from one sample in a study of cytomegalovirus exposure and HLA in healthy donors. The method was immunoSEQ multiplex PCR; TCRdb's version includes in-frame clones alone and lacks a portion of them. The sample yields about 130,000 clones, around four fifths seen once. Input material: PBMCs. All receptors derive from a man aged 25-40 years in good health and CMV-seropositive. Both conserved end residues are part of each CDR3. A D gene is named only where the DNA matches it firmly. For some rows the clone size is stated as once, few or many, or as a class when expanded; others skip it.

>TRBV6-5|TRBD1|TRBJ2-7|-
CASSYWGQGASYEQYF
TGTGCCAGCAGTTACTGGGGACAGGGGGCCTCCTACGAGCAGTACTTC
>TRBV7-2|TRBD1|TRBJ2-7|-
CASSLAKGAGWYEQYF
TGTGCCAGCAGCTTAGCTAAGGGGGCGGGTTGGTACGAGCAGTACTTC
>TRBV12-5|TRBD1|TRBJ1-5|-
CASGKDRADQPQHF
TGTGCTAGTGGTAAAGACAGGGCGGATCAGCCCCAGCATTTT
>TRBV4-3|-|TRBJ2-2|-
CASSQGQAPNTGELFF
TGCGCCAGCAGCCAGGGGCAGGCGCCGAACACCGGGGAGCTGTTTTTT
>TRBV29-1|-|TRBJ1-2|once
CSVDRGGYGYTF
TGCAGCGTAGATAGGGGGGGCTATGGCTACACCTTC
>TRBV13|TRBD2|TRBJ2-1|-
CASTGTSGRNEQFF
TGTGCCAGCACTGGGACTAGCGGGAGAAATGAGCAGTTCTTC
>TRBV4-2|TRBD2|TRBJ2-2|-
CASSQEWAPSGRKTGELFF
TGTGCCAGCAGCCAAGAATGGGCGCCTAGCGGGAGGAAGACCGGGGAGCTGTTTTTT
>TRBV6-4|TRBD2|TRBJ2-3|-
CASSVVAGGQDTQYF
TGTGCCAGCAGTGTAGTAGCGGGGGGGCAAGATACGCAGTATTTT
>TRBV4-3|TRBD2|TRBJ2-5|-
CASSQDWGAMTSGTQETQYF
TGCGCCAGCAGCCAAGATTGGGGGGCGATGACTAGCGGGACACAAGAGACCCAGTACTTC
>TRBV27|TRBD1|TRBJ2-7|-
CASRDRQGIYEQYF
TGTGCCAGCAGGGACCGACAGGGTATTTACGAGCAGTACTTC
>TRBV19|TRBD2|TRBJ2-1|-
CASKRASGKGADEQFF
TGTGCCAGTAAACGGGCTAGCGGGAAGGGGGCGGATGAGCAGTTCTTC
>TRBV7-2|-|TRBJ2-7|-
CASSAQAWVYEQYF
TGTGCCAGCAGCGCCCAGGCATGGGTCTACGAGCAGTACTTC
>TRBV4-1|-|TRBJ2-7|few
CASSQMDSYSSYEQYF
TGCGCCAGCAGCCAAATGGACTCCTATAGCTCCTACGAGCAGTACTTC
>TRBV6-1|TRBD1|TRBJ2-1|-
CASSGTGYSSYNEQFF
TGTGCCAGCAGTGGGACAGGGTACAGCTCCTACAATGAGCAGTTCTTC
>TRBV15|-|TRBJ1-3|-
CATSSHGLSSGNTIYF
TGTGCCACCAGCAGCCACGGACTGAGCTCTGGAAACACCATATATTTT
>TRBV9|-|TRBJ2-5|-
CASSVGVRETQYF
TGTGCCAGCAGCGTAGGAGTGAGGGAGACCCAGTACTTC
>TRBV4-2|-|TRBJ1-5|-
CASSQEGGGLIQPQHF
TGTGCCAGCAGCCAAGAGGGGGGGGGATTGATTCAGCCCCAGCATTTT
>TRBV5-8|TRBD1|TRBJ1-5|-
CASSPGQPNQPQHF
TGTGCCAGCAGCCCGGGACAGCCGAATCAGCCCCAGCATTTT
>TRBV10-1|TRBD1|TRBJ2-3|-
CASSEGTGHTDTQYF
TGCGCCAGCAGTGAGGGGACAGGGCACACAGATACGCAGTATTTT
>TRBV7-2|-|TRBJ1-2|-
CASSGDRTNYGYTF
TGTGCCAGCAGCGGAGACAGGACTAACTATGGCTACACCTTC
>TRBV30|TRBD1|TRBJ1-1|-
CACNQGAGTEAFF
TGTGCCTGCAACCAGGGGGCCGGCACTGAAGCTTTCTTT
>TRBV5-1|-|TRBJ2-5|-
CASSLEAGRRETQYF
TGCGCCAGCAGCTTGGAGGCAGGGCGGCGAGAGACCCAGTACTTC
>TRBV23-1|TRBD1|TRBJ1-2|-
CASSPLDRGIHGYTF
TGCGCCAGCAGTCCCCTGGACAGGGGCATTCACGGCTACACCTTC
>TRBV2|-|TRBJ1-4|many
CASSRGSGEKLFF
TGTGCCAGCAGCAGGGGTTCGGGAGAAAAACTGTTTTTT
>TRBV4-2|-|TRBJ1-1|few
CASSPGVDVGNTEAFF
TGTGCCAGCAGCCCGGGGGTGGACGTTGGTAACACTGAAGCTTTCTTT
>TRBV10-3|TRBD1|TRBJ1-2|-
CAISESGASGGGYTF
TGTGCCATCAGTGAGTCAGGTGCTTCAGGGGGTGGCTACACCTTC
>TRBV5-6|TRBD1|TRBJ1-6|-
CASSDSGQGNSPLHF
TGTGCCAGCAGCGACTCGGGACAGGGTAATTCACCCCTCCACTTT
>TRBV7-9|TRBD2|TRBJ2-1|-
CASSLAGVDNEQFF
TGTGCCAGCAGCCTAGCGGGAGTAGACAATGAGCAGTTCTTC
>TRBV7-3|-|TRBJ1-1|-
CASSPRGTNTEAFF
TGTGCCAGCAGCCCCAGGGGAACGAACACTGAAGCTTTCTTT
>TRBV5-1|-|TRBJ1-2|-
CASNLDSYGYTF
TGCGCCAGCAACCTGGACAGCTATGGCTACACCTTC
>TRBV19|TRBD1|TRBJ1-3|-
CASTPAGGTGNTIYF
TGTGCCAGTACCCCGGCAGGGGGCACAGGAAACACCATATATTTT
>TRBV29-1|-|TRBJ1-2|-
CSVEEKGFTGYTF
TGCAGCGTTGAAGAGAAGGGGTTCACCGGCTACACCTTC
>TRBV7-2|-|TRBJ2-1|few
CASSPVAAGYEQFF
TGTGCCAGCAGCCCGGTGGCCGCGGGCTATGAGCAGTTCTTC
>TRBV28|-|TRBJ1-6|-
CASSLGRGGAYNSPLHF
TGTGCCAGCAGTTTAGGAAGGGGAGGGGCCTATAATTCACCCCTCCACTTT
>TRBV4-1|-|TRBJ1-1|-
CASSQGRNTEAFF
TGCGCCAGCAGCCAAGGGAGGAACACTGAAGCTTTCTTT
>TRBV19|-|TRBJ1-2|-
CASRIDLGRGYGYTF
TGTGCCAGTAGGATCGACCTGGGGCGAGGATATGGCTACACCTTC
>TRBV6-6|-|TRBJ2-5|-
CASSYLEGRGTQYF
TGTGCCAGCAGTTACTTGGAGGGGCGGGGGACCCAGTACTTC
>TRBV5-1|-|TRBJ2-5|-
CASSLSVQETQYF
TGCGCCAGCAGCTTGTCAGTCCAAGAGACCCAGTACTTC
>TRBV2|TRBD2|TRBJ2-7|-
CASSEGGGGARGDEQYF
TGTGCCAGCAGTGAAGGGGGGGGAGGGGCCCGTGGCGACGAGCAGTACTTC
>TRBV5-4|TRBD2|TRBJ2-2|-
CASSLGGGGRTGELFF
TGTGCCAGCAGCTTGGGCGGGGGAGGACGAACCGGGGAGCTGTTTTTT
>TRBV10-3|TRBD1|TRBJ1-5|few
CATQGDQVFSGVNQPQHF
TGTGCCACTCAGGGGGACCAGGTTTTCTCTGGGGTCAATCAGCCCCAGCATTTT